The 3 T cell receptor beta chains in this list originate from one sample, sequenced in a study of T cell responses to AZD1222 COVID-19 vaccine. Clones were read by immunoSEQ multiplex PCR, and TCRdb kept only the in-frame ones, dropping some. The repertoire includes more than 85,000 clones, about four fifths of them detected once, and 4.6% sits in the top ten. The sequences come from peripheral blood, collected on day 0 of AZD1222 vaccination. These receptors were taken from an adult in good health.

The V and J genes are TRBV6-1 and TRBJ1-6; D gene unclear. This CDR3 contains 15 residues. Germline assignment: CDR1 MNHNS and CDR2 SASEGT. V lost 0 bases and J lost 3, with 6 bases in between. The CDR3 coding sequence is TGTGCCAGCAGTGAAGCTGGCGGCTATAATTCACCCCTCCACTTT. Protein: CASSEAGGYNSPLHF.

V gene TRBV5-6 combines with J gene TRBJ2-5; 9 bases line up with TRBD1. Trimming at V came to 10 bases and at J to 3 bases, leaving 13 bases not matched to a gene. The CDR3 is made up of 15 amino acids. CDR1 and CDR2 (germline): SGHDT, YYEEEE. CDR3 coding DNA: TGTGCCGGCGATAGATGGGGACAGGGAAAAGAGACCCAGTACTTC. Amino acids: CAGDRWGQGKETQYF.

The chain joins TRBV18 to TRBJ2-5, with 7 bases matching TRBD1. Trimming cost V 3 bases and J 2 bases; bases outside gene matches: 6. The CDR3 is made up of 15 amino acids. Per the germline V gene, CDR1 is KGHSH and CDR2 is LQKENI. CDR3 protein: CASSPTGTAQETQYF. In DNA form, the CDR3 reads TGTGCCAGCTCACCTACCGGGACAGCACAAGAGACCCAGTACTTC.